Each of the 29 T cell receptor beta chains below was sequenced from the same sample in a study of cytomegalovirus exposure and HLA in healthy donors. Vbeta (60) and Jbeta (13) primers were used in the PCR. Sequencing was performed with immunoSEQ multiplex PCR; in TCRdb, only in-frame clones are kept and a portion is missing. The data contain approximately 130,000 clones, 75% to 90% of them singletons. The sequenced material came from PBMCs. The receptors originated from a woman aged 40 to 50 in good health and CMV-seropositive.

The chain uses TRBV29-1 and TRBJ2-7, with a tentative D call TRBD2 (5 bases). The CDR3 has 11 residues. Germline CDR1 and CDR2: SQVTM and ANQGSEA. The germline V and J ends were trimmed by 7 bases and 5 bases, with 12 bases remaining between them. DNA for the CDR3: TGCAGCGCGGGGTGGGCGGACGAGCAGTACTTC. This codes for CSAGWADEQYF.

The genes are TRBV28 and TRBJ1-5; no clear D gene. Deletions cut 7 bases from V and 4 bases from J, with 5 bases between. This CDR3 is built from 11 residues. The V gene's germline CDR1 is MDHEN and CDR2 SYDVKM. The CDR3 DNA reads as TGTGCCAGCAATAATAATCAGCCCCAGCATTTT. This codes for CASNNNQPQHF.

The chain combines TRBV7-8 with TRBJ2-5; 12 bases align to TRBD2. Germline V gene data show CDR1 as SGHVS and CDR2 as FQNEAQ. Trimming took 4 bases from V and 2 from J; bases not matched to a gene: 8. The CDR3 has 17 residues. CDR3 sequence (DNA): TGTGCCAGCAGCTCCCCTCTCCTAGCGGGAGGGCAAGAGACCCAGTACTTC. As protein: CASSSPLLAGGQETQYF.

This clone was picked up a small number of times. The V call is TRBV5-1, the J call TRBJ1-1; weak D call: TRBD1 (5 bases). V gave up 2 bases and J gave up 0 bases, with 8 bases separating them. Germline CDR1 reads SGHRS; CDR2 reads YFSETQ. This CDR3 contains 14 residues. This CDR3 is CASSLRGLNTEAFF. In nucleotides, the CDR3 is TGCGCCAGCAGCTTAAGGGGCTTGAACACTGAAGCTTTCTTT.

This clone appeared a single time. V is TRBV25-1 and J is TRBJ2-7; 14 bases fit TRBD2. Germline values: CDR1 MGHDK, CDR2 SYGVNS. V dropped 4 bases and J dropped 7; count of bases not matched to a gene: 6. The CDR3 loop spans 15 amino acids. Here the CDR3 DNA reads TGTGCCAGCAGTGGGACCGGGACTAGCGGGGGTGAGCAGTACTTC. Amino acids: CASSGTGTSGGEQYF.

This chain links TRBV5-1 with TRBJ2-1; 8 bases line up with TRBD2. V dropped 5 bases and J dropped 0; count of bases not matched to a gene: 7. The CDR3 is made up of 16 amino acids. Germline V lookup: CDR1 SGHRS, CDR2 YFSETQ. CDR3 bases: TGCGCCAGCAGGGTGGGGCGGGAGGTCTCCTACAATGAGCAGTTCTTC. Translating it yields CASRVGREVSYNEQFF.

This chain uses TRBV7-3 with TRBJ2-3, with 10 bases fitting TRBD2. The CDR3 sequence is 15 residues long. CDR1 SGHTA and CDR2 FQGTGA come from the germline V gene. With 5 bases clipped from V and 4 bases from J, the junction kept 6 bases outside the gene matches. CDR3 DNA: TGTGCCAGCAGCCCACAAGCGGGAGGGTCAGATACGCAGTATTTT. This sequence encodes CASSPQAGGSDTQYF.

V and J are TRBV9 and TRBJ1-2; D unclear. Per germline, CDR1 SGDLS and CDR2 YYNGEE. The CDR3 is 14 residues long. Trimming cost V 3 bases and J 6 bases, with 15 bases left between them. CDR3 in amino acids: CASSATQDSNGYTF. CDR3 DNA: TGTGCCAGCAGCGCGACCCAGGACTCTAATGGCTACACCTTC.

This clone was counted between two and nine times. The gene calls are TRBV4-1 and TRBJ1-1, with no clear D. The CDR3 spans 13 residues. Germline V gene lookup returns CDR1 MGHRA and CDR2 YSYEKL. V was cut by 0 bases and J by 10 bases, with 12 bases left in between. The CDR3 sequence is CASSQDRGSGAFF. CDR3 sequence (DNA): TGCGCCAGCAGCCAAGATCGAGGTTCTGGAGCTTTCTTT.

This clone was recorded only once. This chain connects TRBV7-9 to TRBJ1-2; possible D gene TRBD1, 5 bases. The CDR3 totals 14 residues. V lost 5 bases and J lost 4, with 14 bases in between. In germline, CDR1 is SEHNR, CDR2 FQNEAQ (reference sequence). CDR3 residues: CASSGGYRGYGYTF. DNA of the CDR3: TGTGCCAGCAGCGGAGGGTATAGGGGCTATGGCTACACCTTC.

This chain connects TRBV2 to TRBJ1-1; 8 nucleotides align to TRBD1. This CDR3 is built from 13 residues. V was clipped by 4 bases and J by 2 bases; unmatched bases: 0. Per germline, CDR1 SNHLY and CDR2 FYNNEI. The CDR3 loop reads CASSAGGNTEAFF. In DNA form, the CDR3 reads TGTGCCAGCAGTGCAGGGGGCAACACTGAAGCTTTCTTT.

This clone was seen a few times. This chain connects TRBV5-1 to TRBJ2-7, with 7 bases lining up with TRBD1. The CDR3 runs to 13 residues. The ends lost 3 bases at V and 1 base at J; junction bases unmatched: 1. In germline, CDR1 is SGHRS, CDR2 YFSETQ. CDR3 sequence (DNA): TGCGCCAGCAGCTCGGGACAGTCCTACGAGCAGTACTTC. Its translation is CASSSGQSYEQYF. The full variable domain, with the rest looked up from reference TRBV5-1 and TRBJ2-7, is KAGVTQTPRYLIKTRGQQVTLSCSPISGHRSVSWYQQTPGQGLQFLFEYFSETQRNKGNFPGRFSGRQFSNSRSEMNVSTLELGDSALYLCASSSGQSYEQYFGPGTRLTVT.

The genes are TRBV5-1 and TRBJ2-5, with a weak D call TRBD1 (6 bases). There are 13 residues in the CDR3. The germline CDR1 and CDR2 sequences are SGHRS and YFSETQ. Trimming took off 3 bases at V and 5 bases at J, with 11 bases between the two ends. The CDR3 nucleotides are TGCGCCAGCAGCTCCGGGACACGGGAGACCCAGTACTTC. It translates to CASSSGTRETQYF.

This clone was found a few times. The genes are TRBV5-6 and TRBJ1-6; 7 positions agree with TRBD1. This CDR3 comprises 15 residues. The junction had 15 bases not matched to a gene; V was cut back by 4 bases and J by 14 bases. Germline V CDR1 and CDR2: SGHDT, YYEEEE. The CDR3 coding sequence is TGTGCCAGCAGCCACGAAAGACAGGGAAAAAGGGCCCTCCACTTT. Translation: CASSHERQGKRALHF.

The chain uses TRBV5-1 and TRBJ2-2, with 7 bases aligning to TRBD1. Germline-derived CDR1 and CDR2 are SGHRS and YFSETQ. The CDR3 length is 15 residues. The V and J ends lost 0 bases and 1 base, in that order; junction bases with no gene match: 0. The CDR3, as DNA: TGCGCCAGCAGCTTGGGACAGGGGAACACCGGGGAGCTGTTTTTT. It is translated as CASSLGQGNTGELFF.

The chain employs TRBV5-4 and TRBJ1-1; 7 nucleotides line up with TRBD1. Germline V gene sequence: CDR1 SGHNT, CDR2 YYREEE (reference sequence). V shed 0 bases, J shed 4 bases, and the junction held 0 bases outside the gene matches. The CDR3 sequence is 13 residues long. CDR3 amino acids: CASSLDRGTEAFF. The CDR3 region has the DNA TGTGCCAGCAGCTTGGACAGGGGCACTGAAGCTTTCTTT.

This chain connects TRBV6-5 to TRBJ1-1; D may be TRBD1 (5 bases). The CDR3 runs to 13 residues. Germline CDR1 and CDR2: MNHEY and SVGAGI. Trimming removed 5 bases at V and 3 bases at J, with 10 bases between. The CDR3 loop is CASSTTGYTEAFF. CDR3 coding DNA: TGTGCCAGCAGTACCACAGGATACACTGAAGCTTTCTTT.

The rearrangement links TRBV19 to TRBJ1-3; D perhaps matches TRBD1 (5 bases). This CDR3 has 16 residues. Germline V CDR1 and CDR2: LNHDA, SQIVND (reference sequence). The V gene lost 4 bases and the J gene lost 0 bases, with 13 bases spanning the gap. CDR3 protein: CASSTQGKGSGNTIYF. The CDR3 region has the DNA TGTGCCAGTAGTACCCAGGGAAAAGGCTCTGGAAACACCATATATTTT.

The V gene is TRBV5-4, the J gene TRBJ2-5, with D tentatively TRBD2 (6 bases). The CDR3 is 14 amino acids. CDR1 is SGHNT, CDR2 YYREEE, per germline (reference sequence). The ends were cut back, 5 bases at V and 3 bases at J, with 14 bases in the middle. The CDR3 protein is CASSNLGGKETQYF. The CDR3 DNA sequence: TGTGCCAGCAGTAACCTGGGGGGAAAAGAGACCCAGTACTTC.

This clone was recorded a few times. For the CDR3, the DNA is TGTGCCAGCAGCCGAGAGGGCAGGAGCTCCTACAATGAGCAGTTCTTC. It translates to CASSREGRSSYNEQFF. The V call is TRBV7-2, the J call TRBJ2-1; maybe TRBD2 (5 bases). The CDR3 has 16 amino acids. V was clipped by 5 bases and J by 0 bases, with 14 bases between them. Germline V gene lookup returns CDR1 SGHTA and CDR2 FQGNSA.

The gene calls are TRBV18 and TRBJ1-4; D call uncertain. V shed 4 bases and J shed 8 bases, with 11 bases lying between them. Germline V gene sequence: CDR1 KGHSH, CDR2 LQKENI. This CDR3 spans 13 amino acids. In nucleotides, the CDR3 is TGTGCCAGCTCACAAGGCATCGGGGAAAAACTGTTTTTT. Translating gives CASSQGIGEKLFF.

This rearrangement joins TRBV10-2 to TRBJ2-5, with 10 bases fitting TRBD2. CDR1 and CDR2 from the germline V gene are WSHSY and SAAADI. The CDR3 totals 16 residues. V was clipped by 7 bases and J by 1 base; unmatched bases: 9. The CDR3 protein is CASIKGSGGGQETQYF. Written as DNA, the CDR3 is TGCGCCAGCATTAAAGGGAGCGGGGGGGGCCAAGAGACCCAGTACTTC.

The J gene is TRBJ1-1, the V gene TRBV5-1; D gene ambiguous. The V and J ends lost 1 base and 1 base respectively, with 11 bases between them. CDR1 and CDR2 from the germline V gene are SGHRS and YFSETQ. This CDR3 is 15 amino acids long. Written as DNA, the CDR3 is TGCGCCAGCAGCTTGACAACCCCCCAGAACACTGAAGCTTTCTTT. Amino acid sequence: CASSLTTPQNTEAFF.

The CDR3 bases are TGCGCCAGCAGCTTAGAGGGACAAGCTCATTACACCTTC. It encodes CASSLEGQAHYTF. The V gene is TRBV5-1, the J gene TRBJ1-2; a possible D gene is TRBD1 (6 bases). The CDR3 has 13 amino acids. Germline V gene data show CDR1 as SGHRS and CDR2 as YFSETQ. Trimming cost V 2 bases and J 11 bases, with 16 bases left between them.

J is TRBJ2-1 and V is TRBV29-1, with TRBD1 identical over 11 bases. This CDR3 has 15 amino acids. Losses at the gene ends were 7 bases for V and 8 bases for J; bases not matched to a gene: 13. Germline CDR1 and CDR2: SQVTM and ANQGSEA. The CDR3 nucleotides are TGCAGCGGGGATTCCGGACAGGGGGCCTTTTATGAGCAGTTCTTC. Translation: CSGDSGQGAFYEQFF.

The rearrangement uses TRBV5-1 and TRBJ1-5; 9 nucleotides agree with TRBD1. This CDR3 contains 15 residues. Germline loops: CDR1 SGHRS, CDR2 YFSETQ. V was pared by 4 bases and J by 2 bases, with 4 bases of the junction left unmatched. This CDR3 reads CASSQGQGRNQPQHF. In DNA, the CDR3 is TGCGCCAGCAGCCAGGGACAGGGACGCAATCAGCCCCAGCATTTT.

This sequence joins TRBV30 and TRBJ1-2, with D hard to call. Germline V gene data show CDR1 as GTSNPN and CDR2 as SVGIG (reference sequence). Trimming removed 0 bases at V and 8 bases at J, with 7 bases between. CDR3 length equals 11 residues. Here the CDR3 DNA reads TGTGCCTGGAGTGTGAGGTGGGGCTACACCTTC. Translated: CAWSVRWGYTF.

The V call is TRBV7-3, the J call TRBJ1-5, with unresolved D. Germline V lookup: CDR1 SGHTA, CDR2 FQGTGA. This CDR3 has 13 amino acids. V lost 1 base to trimming and J lost 3 bases, with 4 bases between them. CDR3 protein: CASSLIFNQPQHF. The CDR3 bases are TGTGCCAGCAGCTTAATCTTCAATCAGCCCCAGCATTTT.

CDR3 protein: CSVAESSYEQYF. The CDR3 DNA follows: TGCAGCGTTGCCGAGAGCTCCTACGAGCAGTACTTC. The V gene is TRBV29-1, the J gene TRBJ2-7; D call uncertain. From germline, CDR1 is SQVTM and CDR2 ANQGSEA. The CDR3 loop spans 12 amino acids. The V and J ends lost 4 bases and 0 bases respectively, with 7 bases between them.